This TCR beta chain appears in the sequencing data of a study of T cells in Graves' hyperthyroidism and ophthalmopathy. Study details: Peripheral blood sampling occurred at initial diagnosis, before any treatment. Study-wide results and limits: Ophthalmopathy prediction by the model preceded onset by a median 6.5 months.

On the basis of clinical symptoms, serum thyroxine and TRAb, thyroid ultrasound and orbital computed tomography, diagnoses were made. Each 10 ml fresh peripheral blood draw supplied the PBMCs. Amplified TCR beta CDR3 regions derived from RNA transcripts. The HTBI primer set drove a first-round RT-PCR of the TCR CDR3. Each CDR3 protein is one row after TCRdb ran MiXCR on the multiplex PCR reads. The table lists around 600,000 distinct CDR3 sequences, about 14% of them singletons. Of note for this clonotype: Its antigen is currently unknown.

Sample: blood. The TCR comes from a woman between 45 and 65 years old with Graves' ophthalmopathy.

The CDR3 sequence: CASSYPLSGIAVDYNEQFF. As DNA, the CDR3 is TGTGCCAGCAGTTACCCATTGTCGGGGATAGCTGTCGACTACAATGAGCAGTTCTTC. This chain connects TRBV6-2 or TRBV6-3 to TRBJ2-1; TRBD2 might be the D (5 bases). The V gene lost 2 bases and the J gene lost 3 bases, with 23 bases spanning the gap. The length of the CDR3 is 19 residues. Per germline, CDR1 MNHEY and CDR2 SVGEGT.